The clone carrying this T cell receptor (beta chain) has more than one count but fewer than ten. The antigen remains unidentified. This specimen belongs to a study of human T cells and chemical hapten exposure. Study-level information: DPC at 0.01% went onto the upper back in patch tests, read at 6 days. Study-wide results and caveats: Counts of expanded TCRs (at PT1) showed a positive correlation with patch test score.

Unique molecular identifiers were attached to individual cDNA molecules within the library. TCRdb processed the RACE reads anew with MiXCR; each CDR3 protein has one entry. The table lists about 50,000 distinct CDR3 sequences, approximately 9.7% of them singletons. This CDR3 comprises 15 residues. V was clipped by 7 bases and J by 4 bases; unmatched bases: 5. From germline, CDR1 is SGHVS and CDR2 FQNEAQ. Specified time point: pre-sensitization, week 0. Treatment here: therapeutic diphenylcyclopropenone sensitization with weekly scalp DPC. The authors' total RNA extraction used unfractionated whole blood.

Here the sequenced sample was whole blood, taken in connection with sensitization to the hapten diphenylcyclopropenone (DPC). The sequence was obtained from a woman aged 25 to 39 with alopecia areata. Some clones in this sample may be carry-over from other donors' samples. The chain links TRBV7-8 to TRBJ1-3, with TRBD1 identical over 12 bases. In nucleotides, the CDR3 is TGTGCCAGCATCCGGGACAGGGGGCCAGGAAACACCATATATTTT. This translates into CASIRDRGPGNTIYF.